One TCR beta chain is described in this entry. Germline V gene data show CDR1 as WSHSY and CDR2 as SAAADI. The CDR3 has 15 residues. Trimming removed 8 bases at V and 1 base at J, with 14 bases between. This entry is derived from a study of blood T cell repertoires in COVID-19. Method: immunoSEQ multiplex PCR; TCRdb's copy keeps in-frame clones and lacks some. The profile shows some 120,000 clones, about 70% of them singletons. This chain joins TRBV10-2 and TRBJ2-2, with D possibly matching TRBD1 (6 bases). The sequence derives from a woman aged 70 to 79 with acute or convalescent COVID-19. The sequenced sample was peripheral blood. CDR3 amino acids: CASEDQGRNTGELFF. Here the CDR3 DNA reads TGCGCCAGCGAAGACCAGGGGAGGAACACCGGGGAGCTGTTTTTT.